This entry is about one TCR beta chain. Researchers ran the PCR with 60 Vbeta and 13 Jbeta primers. The method was immunoSEQ multiplex PCR; TCRdb's version includes in-frame clones alone and lacks a portion of them. The profile shows 240,000 or so clones, about four fifths of them singletons. This entry is derived from a study of cytomegalovirus exposure and HLA in healthy donors. Study in general: Of the donors genotyped, several hundred in all, around 76% fell in the Caucasian-associated ancestry cluster.

Looked up from germline, CDR1 is MGHRA and CDR2 is YSYEKL. V lost 1 base, J lost 5 bases, and 8 bases lay in between. The CDR3 extends over 13 amino acids. Sequencing was performed on PBMCs. The rearrangement links TRBV4-1 to TRBJ1-2; D not resolved. The TCR was taken from a woman in her forties in good health and CMV-seropositive. CDR3 nucleotide sequence: TGCGCCAGCAGCCAAGCCCAGAAGTATGGCTACACCTTC. Residues: CASSQAQKYGYTF.